This T cell receptor (beta chain) was retrieved from a study of T-cell memory formation after mild COVID-19. In the study overall: TCR clusters largely stayed donor specific.

CDR3 length: 15 amino acids. Trimming removed 5 bases at V and 2 bases at J, with 13 bases between. Germline CDR1 reads SEHNR; CDR2 reads FQNEAQ (reference sequence). MiXCR, run by TCRdb on the 5' RACE reads, gives a single entry per CDR3 protein. The table lists approximately 350,000 distinct CDR3 sequences, 10% to 15% of them singletons. Study-level points and caveats: Mainly CM and EM harbored the contracting CD4+ clones; mainly EMRA harbored the CD8+ ones.

This clonotype turned up a few times. Its matching antigen is unknown. Sequences were obtained from PBMCs or a T cell subset sorted from them (not recorded which). This TCR came from a young man who had mild COVID-19 (a few samples of this study predate the infection). Cell type and time point are not known. The V gene is TRBV7-9, the J gene TRBJ1-5; D possibly corresponds to TRBD1 (6 bases). CDR3 loop: CASSEGGAGNQPQHF. CDR3 nucleotide sequence: TGTGCCAGCAGCGAGGGGGGGGCTGGCAATCAGCCCCAGCATTTT.